This is a list of T cell receptor beta chains from one sample in a study of blood T cells in healthy people across ages. TCRdb analysed the 5' RACE reads with MiXCR anew, one entry per CDR3 protein. The table includes hundreds of thousands of distinct CDR3 sequences, about 30% detected once. Sequencing input: blood. Source of these receptors: a woman of 80 years or more in good health. The CDR3 runs from the conserved cysteine through the conserved F or W. D genes are given only for firm matches. For some rows the clone size is stated as once, few or many, or as a class when expanded; others skip it.

d_call j_call clone_size v_call cdr3_nt cdr3_aa
- TRBJ1-5 - TRBV28 TGTGCCAGCAGGCTCAGTGATAGCAATCAGCCCCAGCATTTT CASRLSDSNQPQHF
TRBD1 TRBJ2-3 - TRBV15 TGTGCCACCTGGGACAGGGGCACAGATACGCAGTATTTT CATWDRGTDTQYF
TRBD2 TRBJ2-7 many TRBV7-9 TGTGCCAGCACCAGGGAGGGGACCGGGAATTCCGAGCAGTACTTC CASTREGTGNSEQYF
- TRBJ1-1 many TRBV6-5 TGTGCCAGCACCAGGGACCCGAACACTGAAGCTTTCTTT CASTRDPNTEAFF
- TRBJ2-1 few TRBV12-3/TRBV12-4 TGTGCCAGCAGTTTATGGGGGGGGCCTGTCGATGAGCAGTTCTTC CASSLWGGPVDEQFF
TRBD2 TRBJ2-5 many TRBV11-2 TGTGCCAGCAGCTTAGTGAGGGCGGGGGGAGAGACCCAGTACTTC CASSLVRAGGETQYF
- TRBJ1-5 - TRBV6-2/TRBV6-3 TGTGCCAGCAGTTACGTTGCAGGCCGAAATCAGCCCCAGCATTTT CASSYVAGRNQPQHF
- TRBJ1-5 many TRBV12-3/TRBV12-4 TGTGCCAGCAGTTTAGTGAGGGCAGCTAATCAGCCCCAGCATTTT CASSLVRAANQPQHF
- TRBJ1-1 - TRBV5-6 TGTGCCAGCACCCCTTACACGAACACTGAAGCTTTCTTT CASTPYTNTEAFF
- TRBJ1-2 - TRBV6-6 TGTGCCAACCGAGACAGAGGCTATGGCTACACCTTC CANRDRGYGYTF
- TRBJ2-2 few TRBV7-3 TGTGCCAGCAGCTTTGGAGGGGTCGGGGAGCTGTTTTTT CASSFGGVGELFF
- TRBJ2-3 once TRBV20-1 TGCAGTGCCCACCCTCTCCTCGGCACAGATACGCAGTATTTT CSAHPLLGTDTQYF
- TRBJ2-7 - TRBV20-1 TGCAGTGCTAGCCTACAGGACTACGAGCAGTACTTC CSASLQDYEQYF